The clone carrying this T cell receptor (beta chain) was counted only a few times. Germline assignment: CDR1 MNHEY and CDR2 SMNVEV (reference sequence). Trimming removed 3 bases from V and 0 bases from J, with 12 bases in between. The CDR3 length is 15 residues. The record originates from a study of CXCR4 blockade with PD-1 therapy in pancreatic cancer. Sequenced by immunoSEQ multiplex PCR; TCRdb stores in-frame clones only, minus some. This sample has 2,500 to 3,000 clones, with less than 60% found just once. Sequenced: tumor tissue. The chain employs TRBV27 and TRBJ2-7, with a possible D match to TRBD1 (5 bases). This TCR derives from a human donor with pancreatic ductal adenocarcinoma. This CDR3 reads CASSLWQGSSYEQYF. In DNA, the CDR3 is TGTGCCAGCAGTTTGTGGCAGGGAAGCTCCTACGAGCAGTACTTC.